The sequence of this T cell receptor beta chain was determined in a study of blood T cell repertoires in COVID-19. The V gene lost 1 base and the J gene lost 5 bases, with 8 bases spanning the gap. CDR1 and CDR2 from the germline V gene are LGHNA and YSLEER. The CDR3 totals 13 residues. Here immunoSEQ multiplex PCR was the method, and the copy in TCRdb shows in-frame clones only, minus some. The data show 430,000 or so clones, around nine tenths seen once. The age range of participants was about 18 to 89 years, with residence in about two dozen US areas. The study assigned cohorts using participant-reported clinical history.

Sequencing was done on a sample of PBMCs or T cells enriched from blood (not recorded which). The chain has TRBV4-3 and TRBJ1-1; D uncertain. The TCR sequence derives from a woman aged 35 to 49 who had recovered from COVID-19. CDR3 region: CASSQVGRTEAFF. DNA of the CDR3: TGCGCCAGCAGCCAAGTGGGGAGGACTGAAGCTTTCTTT.